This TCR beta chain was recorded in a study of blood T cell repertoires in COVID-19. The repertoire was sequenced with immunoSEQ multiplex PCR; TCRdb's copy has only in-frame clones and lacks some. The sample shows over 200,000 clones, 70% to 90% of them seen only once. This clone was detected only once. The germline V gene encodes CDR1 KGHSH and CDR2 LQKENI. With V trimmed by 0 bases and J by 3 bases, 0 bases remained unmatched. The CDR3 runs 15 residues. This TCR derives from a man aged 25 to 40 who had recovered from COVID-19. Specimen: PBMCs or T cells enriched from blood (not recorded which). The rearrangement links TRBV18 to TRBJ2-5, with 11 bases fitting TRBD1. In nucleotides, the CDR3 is TGTGCCAGCTCACCACCGGGACAGGGGGAAGAGACCCAGTACTTC. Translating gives CASSPPGQGEETQYF.